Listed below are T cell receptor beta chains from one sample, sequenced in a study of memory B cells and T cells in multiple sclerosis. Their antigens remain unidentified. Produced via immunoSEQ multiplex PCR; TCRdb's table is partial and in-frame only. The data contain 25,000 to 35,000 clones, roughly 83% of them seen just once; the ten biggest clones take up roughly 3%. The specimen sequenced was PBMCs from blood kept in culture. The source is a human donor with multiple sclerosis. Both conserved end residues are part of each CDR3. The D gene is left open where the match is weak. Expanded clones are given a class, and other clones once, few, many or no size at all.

CDR3 protein: CAGTTGNTEAFF
CDR3 DNA: TGTGCCGGAACGACAGGGAACACTGAAGCTTTCTTT
J gene: TRBJ1-1
V gene: TRBV6-6
D gene: -
clone size: -

CDR3 protein: CASSSTGAYNSPLHF
CDR3 DNA: TGTGCCAGCAGTTCCACAGGGGCCTATAATTCACCCCTCCACTTT
J gene: TRBJ1-6
V gene: TRBV27
D gene: TRBD1
clone size: -

CDR3 protein: CASSLEGRPNQPQHF
CDR3 DNA: TGTGCCAGCAGCTTGGAGGGCAGGCCCAATCAGCCCCAGCATTTT
J gene: TRBJ1-5
V gene: TRBV5-8
D gene: -
clone size: -

CDR3 protein: CASSFKTGRTGELFF
CDR3 DNA: TGTGCCAGCAGCTTCAAGACAGGAAGGACCGGGGAGCTGTTTTTT
J gene: TRBJ2-2
V gene: TRBV11-3
D gene: -
clone size: -

CDR3 protein: CSVVGQGFNEKLFF
CDR3 DNA: TGCAGCGTAGTAGGACAGGGCTTTAATGAAAAACTGTTTTTT
J gene: TRBJ1-4
V gene: TRBV29-1
D gene: TRBD1
clone size: -

CDR3 protein: CASSLWRGAGANVLTF
CDR3 DNA: TGTGCCAGCAGTTTATGGCGAGGGGCTGGGGCCAACGTCCTGACTTTC
J gene: TRBJ2-6
V gene: TRBV28
D gene: -
clone size: -

CDR3 protein: CASSYSNRGLTGELFF
CDR3 DNA: TGTGCCAGCAGTTACTCGAACAGGGGGCTCACCGGGGAGCTGTTTTTT
J gene: TRBJ2-2
V gene: TRBV6-5
D gene: TRBD1
clone size: -

CDR3 protein: CASSFGQMYGYTF
CDR3 DNA: TGTGCCAGCAGTTTCGGACAGATGTATGGCTACACCTTC
J gene: TRBJ1-2
V gene: TRBV28
D gene: -
clone size: -

CDR3 protein: CAWSGQGNQPQHF
CDR3 DNA: TGTGCCTGGAGTGGACAGGGCAATCAGCCCCAGCATTTT
J gene: TRBJ1-5
V gene: TRBV30
D gene: -
clone size: -

CDR3 protein: CASSFIDSQETQYF
CDR3 DNA: TGTGCCAGCAGCTTCATTGACAGCCAAGAGACCCAGTACTTC
J gene: TRBJ2-5
V gene: TRBV5-6
D gene: -
clone size: -

CDR3 protein: CASSPSGTPKETQYF
CDR3 DNA: TGTGCCAGCAGCCCAAGCGGGACCCCAAAAGAGACCCAGTACTTC
J gene: TRBJ2-5
V gene: TRBV9
D gene: TRBD2
clone size: -

CDR3 protein: CASSLAPGLETQYF
CDR3 DNA: TGTGCCAGCAGCTTAGCGCCGGGACTAGAAACCCAGTACTTC
J gene: TRBJ2-5
V gene: TRBV7-2
D gene: TRBD2
clone size: -

CDR3 protein: CASSGTGAPGNTIYF
CDR3 DNA: TGTGCCAGCAGTGGTACAGGGGCACCTGGAAACACCATATATTTT
J gene: TRBJ1-3
V gene: TRBV6-1
D gene: TRBD1
clone size: -

CDR3 protein: CASSVATSGGVQETQYF
CDR3 DNA: TGTGCCAGCAGCGTAGCTACGAGCGGGGGGGTCCAAGAGACCCAGTACTTC
J gene: TRBJ2-5
V gene: TRBV9
D gene: TRBD2
clone size: -

CDR3 protein: CASRDFSSYEQYF
CDR3 DNA: TGCGCCAGCCGGGACTTTAGCTCCTACGAGCAGTACTTC
J gene: TRBJ2-7
V gene: TRBV5-1
D gene: -
clone size: once

CDR3 protein: CASSYLTVNTEAFF
CDR3 DNA: TGTGCCAGCAGCTACCTGACGGTGAACACTGAAGCTTTCTTT
J gene: TRBJ1-1
V gene: TRBV5-6
D gene: -
clone size: -

CDR3 protein: CASAIGRFQETQYF
CDR3 DNA: TGTGCCAGCGCCATAGGACGATTCCAAGAGACCCAGTACTTC
J gene: TRBJ2-5
V gene: TRBV6-1
D gene: -
clone size: once

CDR3 protein: CATTSGGRGYTF
CDR3 DNA: TGTGCCACCACCTCCGGGGGACGAGGCTACACCTTC
J gene: TRBJ1-2
V gene: TRBV2
D gene: -
clone size: -

CDR3 protein: CASRPVRGVSYEQYF
CDR3 DNA: TGTGCCAGCAGGCCAGTTAGGGGGGTCTCCTACGAGCAGTACTTC
J gene: TRBJ2-7
V gene: TRBV2
D gene: -
clone size: -

CDR3 protein: CASSVKGSKGNEQFF
CDR3 DNA: TGTGCCAGCAGTGTAAAGGGTAGTAAGGGCAATGAGCAGTTCTTC
J gene: TRBJ2-1
V gene: TRBV27
D gene: -
clone size: -

CDR3 protein: CASSLRLRDEQFF
CDR3 DNA: TGTGCCAGCAGCTTAAGACTGCGGGATGAGCAGTTCTTC
J gene: TRBJ2-1
V gene: TRBV7-3
D gene: -
clone size: once

CDR3 protein: CASRVRHRTDTQYF
CDR3 DNA: TGTGCCAGTAGGGTACGACATAGGACAGATACGCAGTATTTT
J gene: TRBJ2-3
V gene: TRBV19
D gene: -
clone size: few

CDR3 protein: CASRGDRVDEKLFF
CDR3 DNA: TGTGCCAGCAGGGGGGACAGGGTCGATGAAAAACTGTTTTTT
J gene: TRBJ1-4
V gene: TRBV25-1
D gene: TRBD1
clone size: -

CDR3 protein: CASSPRTSGAPEFF
CDR3 DNA: TGTGCCAGCAGCCCCAGGACTAGCGGGGCCCCCGAGTTCTTC
J gene: TRBJ2-1
V gene: TRBV7-3
D gene: TRBD2
clone size: once

CDR3 protein: CASSLSGAGTPYEQYF
CDR3 DNA: TGTGCCAGCAGTTTATCTGGGGCGGGGACACCGTACGAGCAGTACTTC
J gene: TRBJ2-7
V gene: TRBV27
D gene: -
clone size: -

CDR3 protein: CASSPWPQGMLGEQYF
CDR3 DNA: TGTGCCAGCAGCCCTTGGCCCCAGGGTATGCTGGGCGAGCAGTACTTC
J gene: TRBJ2-7
V gene: TRBV5-6
D gene: -
clone size: -

CDR3 protein: CASRDSPGYEQYF
CDR3 DNA: TGTGCCAGCAGGGACAGCCCCGGCTACGAGCAGTACTTC
J gene: TRBJ2-7
V gene: TRBV6-1
D gene: -
clone size: -

CDR3 protein: CASSESGQGWQETQYF
CDR3 DNA: TGTGCCAGCAGTGAATCGGGACAGGGGTGGCAAGAGACCCAGTACTTC
J gene: TRBJ2-5
V gene: TRBV28
D gene: TRBD1
clone size: -

CDR3 protein: CASGLRQGMNTEAFF
CDR3 DNA: TGCGCCAGCGGCCTAAGACAGGGGATGAACACTGAAGCTTTCTTT
J gene: TRBJ1-1
V gene: TRBV10-2
D gene: TRBD1
clone size: -

CDR3 protein: CASSMALGLTLAKNIQYF
CDR3 DNA: TGTGCCAGTAGTATGGCCCTGGGGCTAACTCTAGCCAAAAACATTCAGTACTTC
J gene: TRBJ2-4
V gene: TRBV19
D gene: -
clone size: -

CDR3 protein: CASSEDRDYKYGFAEAFF
CDR3 DNA: TGTGCCAGCAGCGAGGACAGGGATTATAAGTACGGATTCGCTGAAGCTTTCTTT
J gene: TRBJ1-1
V gene: TRBV7-8
D gene: TRBD1
clone size: -

CDR3 protein: CASSRTETNQETQYF
CDR3 DNA: TGCGCCAGCAGTCGGACGGAGACAAACCAAGAGACCCAGTACTTC
J gene: TRBJ2-5
V gene: TRBV10-1
D gene: -
clone size: once

CDR3 protein: CASSLGGISIETQYF
CDR3 DNA: TGTGCCAGCAGCTTAGGGGGGATATCAATAGAGACCCAGTACTTC
J gene: TRBJ2-5
V gene: TRBV7-8
D gene: -
clone size: -

CDR3 protein: CASSQASLSYEQYF
CDR3 DNA: TGCGCCAGCAGCCAGGCTAGTCTTTCCTACGAGCAGTACTTC
J gene: TRBJ2-7
V gene: TRBV4-3
D gene: -
clone size: -

CDR3 protein: CASSQWKGAVNEQFF
CDR3 DNA: TGCGCCAGCAGCCAGTGGAAGGGGGCGGTGAATGAGCAGTTCTTC
J gene: TRBJ2-1
V gene: TRBV4-1
D gene: TRBD1
clone size: -

CDR3 protein: CASSEPGNTEAFF
CDR3 DNA: TGCGCCAGCAGTGAACCGGGGAACACTGAAGCTTTCTTT
J gene: TRBJ1-1
V gene: TRBV10-1
D gene: -
clone size: -

CDR3 protein: CASSPGQGNQPQHF
CDR3 DNA: TGTGCCAGCAGTCCCGGACAGGGGAATCAGCCCCAGCATTTT
J gene: TRBJ1-5
V gene: TRBV6-6
D gene: TRBD1
clone size: -

CDR3 protein: CASSFPNQETQYF
CDR3 DNA: TGTGCCAGCAGCTTTCCGAACCAAGAGACCCAGTACTTC
J gene: TRBJ2-5
V gene: TRBV5-6
D gene: -
clone size: once

CDR3 protein: CASSLIGTGELFF
CDR3 DNA: TGTGCCAGCAGCTTAATTGGTACCGGGGAGCTGTTTTTT
J gene: TRBJ2-2
V gene: TRBV11-2
D gene: -
clone size: -

CDR3 protein: CSVGTGRTEAFF
CDR3 DNA: TGCAGCGTTGGGACAGGGAGAACTGAAGCTTTCTTT
J gene: TRBJ1-1
V gene: TRBV29-1
D gene: TRBD1
clone size: -

CDR3 protein: CASSAGRGGETQYF
CDR3 DNA: TGTGCCAGCAGTGCCGGAAGGGGCGGAGAGACCCAGTACTTC
J gene: TRBJ2-5
V gene: TRBV9
D gene: -
clone size: -

CDR3 protein: CASSEADFGTYTF
CDR3 DNA: TGTGCCAGCAGTGAAGCAGACTTCGGCACCTACACCTTC
J gene: TRBJ1-2
V gene: TRBV6-1
D gene: -
clone size: few